The subject of this entry is one T cell receptor (beta chain). This sample was included in a study of blood T cell repertoires in COVID-19. Study-wide context: From T cells, B-cell-depleted T cells, or PBMCs came the material, which was cDNA or gDNA.

In the original workflow: By means of reference gene primer amplification, nucleated cell counts were estimated. Profiled with immunoSEQ multiplex PCR; TCRdb holds only in-frame clones, not every one. That table gives V, J and clone size, and the DNA gave D and trimming. Of fewer than 250,000 clones in the sample, approximately 90% were seen once. Per germline, CDR1 SEHNR and CDR2 FQNEAQ (reference sequence). Trimming cost V 4 bases and J 6 bases; bases outside gene matches: 12. There are 17 residues in the CDR3. The receptor was isolated from a human donor in a cohort sampled during active COVID-19. The sequenced sample was peripheral blood. The rearrangement joins TRBV7-9 to TRBJ2-1; 10 bases fit TRBD1. CDR3 loop: CASSSTDRGRGGNEQFF. The CDR3 DNA sequence: TGTGCCAGCAGCTCCACCGACAGGGGGCGAGGGGGCAATGAGCAGTTCTTC.